Listed below are T cell receptor beta chains from one sample, sequenced in a study of blood T cell repertoires in COVID-19. TCRdb keeps only in-frame clones here, not all; method: immunoSEQ multiplex PCR. This table has 25,000 to 30,000 clones, 70% to 90% appearing once. The source material was peripheral blood. The source is a human donor in a cohort sampled during active COVID-19. Each CDR3 is given with its conserved first and last residue. The D gene is left open where the match is weak. Clone size is shown for a subset of rows, as once, few, many or a class of expanded clone.

J	V	D	size	CDR3	DNA
TRBJ1-5	TRBV6-6	-	-	CASSYSRVNQPQHF	TGTGCCAGCAGTTACTCGAGAGTAAATCAGCCCCAGCATTTT
TRBJ2-5	TRBV5-1	-	-	CASSLALVGETQYF	TGCGCCAGCAGCTTGGCACTGGTTGGAGAGACCCAGTACTTC
TRBJ2-1	TRBV5-1	TRBD2	-	CASRTLAGGSYNEQFF	TGCGCCAGCAGAACCCTAGCGGGAGGGTCCTACAATGAGCAGTTCTTC
TRBJ1-2	TRBV11-2	-	-	CASTLGVSGNYGYTF	TGTGCCAGCACCCTAGGGGTTAGCGGGAACTATGGCTACACCTTC
TRBJ2-7	TRBV18	-	-	CASSPTGVRYEQYF	TGTGCCAGCTCGCCCACCGGGGTTCGCTACGAGCAGTACTTC
TRBJ2-2	TRBV7-3	TRBD1	-	CASSPGQGNTGELFF	TGTGCCAGCAGCCCGGGACAGGGGAACACCGGGGAGCTGTTTTTT
TRBJ1-1	TRBV12-3/TRBV12-4	-	-	CASRTGTIKAFF	TGTGCCAGCAGAACCGGGACAATCAAAGCTTTCTTT
TRBJ2-3	TRBV4-1	-	-	CASSQVVPTDTQYF	TGCGCCAGCAGCCAAGTAGTCCCCACAGATACGCAGTATTTT
TRBJ2-3	TRBV7-8	TRBD2	-	CASSLARLAGGADTQYF	TGTGCCAGCAGCTTAGCACGACTAGCGGGAGGGGCAGATACGCAGTATTTT
TRBJ2-7	TRBV12-5	-	few	CASGLVQAIRQAYEQYF	TGTGCTAGTGGTTTGGTACAGGCTATCCGACAAGCCTACGAGCAGTACTTC
TRBJ1-4	TRBV7-2	-	once	CASSGPGGGGEKLFF	TGTGCCAGCAGTGGACCTGGGGGGGGCGGCGAAAAACTGTTTTTT
TRBJ1-2	TRBV30	-	few	CACLRPHPYGYTF	TGTGCCTGCTTGCGGCCGCACCCCTATGGCTACACCTTC
TRBJ2-5	TRBV19	TRBD2	-	CASTPRLAGGPKETQYF	TGTGCCAGTACCCCAAGACTAGCGGGGGGGCCCAAAGAGACCCAGTACTTC